A selection of T cell receptor beta chains follows, all from one sample in a study of control samples from healthy donors and cancer patients. TCRdb keeps only in-frame clones here, not all; method: immunoSEQ multiplex PCR. The top ten hold 8.6% of the sample, which has 100,000 to 150,000 clones, around 90% seen once. The sample comprised blood. These receptors were taken from a man aged 18-30 years in good health. Each CDR3 is given with its conserved first and last residue. The D gene is left open where the match is weak. Only part of the rows carry a size: once, few, many, or a class if the clone is expanded.

d_gene | j_gene | abundance | v_gene | CDR3aa | CDR3nt
- | TRBJ1-5 | - | TRBV7-9 | CASSLNRGNQPQHF | TGTGCCAGCAGTCTCAACAGGGGCAATCAGCCCCAGCATTTT
- | TRBJ1-1 | - | TRBV9 | CASSATPWDTTEAFF | TGTGCCAGCAGCGCCACTCCCTGGGACACCACTGAAGCTTTCTTT
TRBD1 | TRBJ1-1 | - | TRBV5-1 | CASSPWTGGNTEAFF | TGCGCCAGCAGCCCCTGGACAGGGGGAAACACTGAAGCTTTCTTT
- | TRBJ1-3 | - | TRBV5-1 | CASSLEGSGNTIYF | TGCGCCAGCAGCTTGGAGGGTTCTGGAAACACCATATATTTT
TRBD1 | TRBJ2-3 | - | TRBV27 | CASHGTGQSTDTQYF | TGTGCCAGCCATGGGACAGGACAAAGCACAGATACGCAGTATTTT
- | TRBJ1-1 | - | TRBV7-2 | CASSLGQMNTEAFF | TGTGCCAGCAGCTTAGGGCAGATGAACACTGAAGCTTTCTTT
TRBD1 | TRBJ1-1 | - | TRBV12-3/TRBV12-4 | CASRGDRLTEAFF | TGTGCCAGCAGGGGGGACAGACTCACTGAAGCTTTCTTT
- | TRBJ1-6 | - | TRBV5-1 | CASSLAGRSPLHF | TGCGCCAGCAGCTTGGCGGGTAGGTCACCCCTCCACTTT
- | TRBJ1-5 | - | TRBV6-6 | CASSYEDSSNQPQHF | TGTGCCAGCAGTTACGAGGACAGTAGCAATCAGCCCCAGCATTTT
- | TRBJ1-1 | - | TRBV19 | CASSIGAGNTEAFF | TGTGCCAGTAGTATAGGGGCAGGGAACACTGAAGCTTTCTTT
TRBD2 | TRBJ2-1 | - | TRBV7-3 | CASSAPGLAYEQFF | TGTGCCAGCAGCGCACCGGGACTAGCCTATGAGCAGTTCTTC
- | TRBJ1-1 | - | TRBV6-5 | CASTASLGGGTEAFF | TGTGCCAGCACTGCGAGCCTTGGGGGAGGGACTGAAGCTTTCTTT
TRBD1 | TRBJ1-1 | - | TRBV4-1 | CASSARGRMNTEAFF | TGCGCCAGCAGCGCCAGGGGGCGCATGAACACTGAAGCTTTCTTT
TRBD1 | TRBJ1-2 | - | TRBV12-3/TRBV12-4 | CASRGQGIYGYTF | TGTGCCAGCAGGGGACAGGGGATATATGGCTACACCTTC
- | TRBJ1-2 | - | TRBV5-4 | CASSFAGDYGYTF | TGTGCCAGCAGCTTTGCGGGGGACTATGGCTACACCTTC
TRBD1 | TRBJ2-3 | once | TRBV4-1 | CASSQDQTGGRTQYF | TGCGCCAGCAGCCAAGATCAAACAGGGGGTCGGACGCAGTATTTT
TRBD2 | TRBJ2-3 | - | TRBV4-2 | CASSPSGSGASTDTQYF | TGTGCCAGCAGCCCCTCGGGTAGCGGGGCTAGCACAGATACGCAGTATTTT
TRBD2 | TRBJ2-5 | - | TRBV7-3 | CASSQGRSSGGARETQYF | TGTGCCAGCAGCCAAGGACGGTCTAGCGGGGGGGCCCGGGAGACCCAGTACTTC
- | TRBJ2-3 | - | TRBV4-1 | CASSAVSSDTQYF | TGCGCCAGCAGCGCTGTTTCATCCGATACGCAGTATTTT
TRBD1 | TRBJ1-5 | once | TRBV30 | CACRKGQGNQPQHF | TGTGCCTGCCGTAAGGGACAGGGCAATCAGCCCCAGCATTTT
TRBD2 | TRBJ2-5 | - | TRBV5-1 | CASSWTSSYQETQYF | TGCGCCAGCAGTTGGACTAGCAGCTACCAAGAGACCCAGTACTTC
TRBD1 | TRBJ2-7 | - | TRBV5-1 | CASSFGQADEQYF | TGCGCCAGCAGCTTTGGACAGGCCGACGAGCAGTACTTC
TRBD1 | TRBJ1-1 | - | TRBV5-5 | CASSLDWGQLNTEAFF | TGTGCCAGCAGCTTGGATTGGGGACAGCTGAACACTGAAGCTTTCTTT
TRBD2 | TRBJ2-7 | - | TRBV19 | CASSALGGIYEQYF | TGTGCCAGTAGCGCGCTGGGGGGGATCTACGAGCAGTACTTC
- | TRBJ2-5 | - | TRBV11-2 | CASSPIVTGGFQETQYF | TGTGCCAGCAGCCCAATAGTGACAGGAGGGTTCCAAGAGACCCAGTACTTC
TRBD1 | TRBJ1-5 | - | TRBV14 | CASSLGQGLNQPQHF | TGTGCCAGCAGCTTAGGACAGGGACTCAATCAGCCCCAGCATTTT
TRBD1 | TRBJ1-5 | - | TRBV4-1 | CASSQEARGHQPQHF | TGCGCCAGCAGCCAAGAGGCCAGGGGGCATCAGCCCCAGCATTTT
TRBD2 | TRBJ2-3 | - | TRBV7-2 | CASPKSSGGATDTQYF | TGTGCCTCTCCCAAATCTAGCGGGGGGGCGACAGATACGCAGTATTTT
- | TRBJ1-2 | - | TRBV19 | CASSISSGYTF | TGTGCCAGTAGTATCTCCTCTGGCTACACCTTC
- | TRBJ1-5 | - | TRBV19 | CATPKKDQPQHF | TGTGCCACCCCCAAAAAAGATCAGCCCCAGCATTTT
- | TRBJ2-1 | - | TRBV11-2 | CASSLGPMGNEQFF | TGTGCCAGCAGCCTCGGGCCCATGGGCAATGAGCAGTTCTTC
- | TRBJ2-1 | - | TRBV5-6 | CASSLVASYNEQFF | TGTGCCAGCAGCTTGGTCGCCAGCTACAATGAGCAGTTCTTC
- | TRBJ1-4 | - | TRBV4-1 | CASSPRYATNEKLFF | TGCGCCAGCAGCCCCCGATACGCAACTAATGAAAAACTGTTTTTT
- | TRBJ1-2 | - | TRBV10-3 | CAISESKGYGYTF | TGTGCCATCAGTGAGTCAAAGGGCTATGGCTACACCTTC
- | TRBJ1-6 | - | TRBV19 | CASSPARSSYNSPLHF | TGTGCCAGTAGTCCAGCCCGGAGCTCCTATAATTCACCCCTCCACTTT
TRBD2 | TRBJ2-2 | - | TRBV9 | CASSVGGAGVNTGELFF | TGTGCCAGCAGCGTAGGAGGGGCGGGGGTTAACACCGGGGAGCTGTTTTTT
TRBD2 | TRBJ2-1 | - | TRBV7-6 | CASSVLTSGHNEQFF | TGTGCCAGCAGCGTTTTAACTAGCGGGCACAATGAGCAGTTCTTC
TRBD2 | TRBJ2-7 | - | TRBV18 | CASSPSGGYEQYF | TGTGCCAGCTCACCCTCGGGAGGCTACGAGCAGTACTTC
- | TRBJ1-1 | - | TRBV29-1 | CSVEVWAGVNTEAFF | TGCAGCGTTGAAGTTTGGGCAGGGGTGAACACTGAAGCTTTCTTT
- | TRBJ1-2 | - | TRBV6-1 | CASSEGWESYGYTF | TGTGCCAGCAGTGAAGGTTGGGAGTCCTATGGCTACACCTTC
- | TRBJ1-5 | - | TRBV14 | CASSQGDQPQHF | TGTGCCAGCAGCCAAGGGGATCAGCCCCAGCATTTT
TRBD1 | TRBJ2-3 | - | TRBV9 | CASSVVTGGKADTQYF | TGTGCCAGCAGCGTAGTCACAGGGGGCAAGGCAGATACGCAGTATTTT
- | TRBJ1-2 | - | TRBV7-9 | CASSFEIGYYGYTF | TGTGCCAGCAGCTTCGAGATAGGATACTATGGCTACACCTTC
TRBD1 | TRBJ2-7 | - | TRBV5-1 | CASSFPDRGAREQYF | TGCGCCAGCAGCTTCCCAGACAGGGGGGCTAGGGAGCAGTACTTC
TRBD1 | TRBJ2-2 | - | TRBV7-3 | CASSWDSANTGELFF | TGTGCCAGCAGCTGGGACAGTGCGAACACCGGGGAGCTGTTTTTT
- | TRBJ1-1 | - | TRBV30 | CAWRSLDTEAFF | TGTGCCTGGAGGAGTTTGGACACTGAAGCTTTCTTT
- | TRBJ1-2 | - | TRBV11-2 | CASSPGQRYGYTF | TGTGCCAGCAGCCCTGGACAACGCTATGGCTACACCTTC
TRBD1 | TRBJ1-4 | - | TRBV5-5 | CASSFGGRGNEKLFF | TGTGCCAGCAGCTTCGGGGGCAGGGGGAATGAAAAACTGTTTTTT
- | TRBJ2-2 | - | TRBV7-7 | CASSLHTGAGELFF | TGTGCCAGCAGCCTCCACACTGGGGCCGGGGAGCTGTTTTTT
- | TRBJ2-7 | - | TRBV2 | CAINPRGYRYEQYF | TGTGCCATCAATCCCCGGGGATATCGCTACGAGCAGTACTTC
- | TRBJ2-4 | - | TRBV7-2 | CASSKSHGSQNIQYF | TGTGCCAGCAGCAAAAGTCACGGGAGTCAAAACATTCAGTACTTC
- | TRBJ2-7 | - | TRBV5-8 | CATARPNSYEQYF | TGTGCCACGGCACGACCAAACTCCTACGAGCAGTACTTC
TRBD1 | TRBJ2-7 | - | TRBV18 | CASSLKGQGAYEQYF | TGTGCCAGCTCACTTAAAGGACAGGGTGCCTACGAGCAGTACTTC
- | TRBJ2-1 | - | TRBV4-1 | CASSQSSARATYNEQFF | TGCGCCAGCAGCCAATCCTCGGCCAGGGCCACCTACAATGAGCAGTTCTTC
- | TRBJ1-1 | - | TRBV6-1 | CASSEAYREWAFF | TGTGCCAGCAGTGAAGCGTACCGGGAGTGGGCTTTCTTT
- | TRBJ1-1 | - | TRBV10-2 | CASSRDGGMNTEAFF | TGCGCCAGCAGTCGGGACGGGGGAATGAACACTGAAGCTTTCTTT
- | TRBJ2-5 | - | TRBV7-6 | CASWGTTAGEETQYF | TGTGCCAGCTGGGGGACGACGGCAGGGGAGGAGACCCAGTACTTC
TRBD1 | TRBJ2-1 | once | TRBV7-9 | CASSLSRRQGSNEQFF | TGTGCCAGCAGCTTAAGTCGCCGACAGGGTAGTAATGAGCAGTTCTTC
- | TRBJ2-3 | - | TRBV6-2/TRBV6-3 | CASSYSGAYTQYF | TGTGCCAGCAGTTACTCGGGGGCGTATACGCAGTATTTT
- | TRBJ1-2 | - | TRBV5-1 | CASSLRGGDYGYTF | TGCGCCAGCAGCTTGAGGGGGGGAGACTATGGCTACACCTTC